Listed below are T cell receptor beta chains from one sample, sequenced in a study of response to subunit inactivated influenza vaccine. Using its own MiXCR run on the RT-PCR reads, TCRdb lists one record per CDR3 protein. The profile shows about 500,000 distinct CDR3 sequences, approximately 17% of them singletons. The input for sequencing was CD4+ T cells sorted from PBMCs, taken around 25 months after vaccination. These receptors were obtained from a man between 45 and 75 years old who received an inactivated influenza vaccine. Both conserved end residues are part of each CDR3. Each record gives: V gene, J gene, clone size, D gene, CDR3 DNA, CDR3 protein. The D gene is left open where the match is weak. Clone size appears in some rows only: once, few, many, or a class for an expanded clone.

V: TRBV5-1; J: TRBJ2-7; size: -; D: -; DNA: TGCGCCAGCAGCTTAAGTTACAGGGCCGAGCAGTACTTC; CDR3: CASSLSYRAEQYF
V: TRBV12-3/TRBV12-4; J: TRBJ1-1; size: -; D: TRBD1; DNA: TGTGCCAGCAGTTCTTTGACAGGGGGCATTAACACTGAAGCTTTCTTT; CDR3: CASSSLTGGINTEAFF
V: TRBV6-2/TRBV6-3; J: TRBJ2-3; size: -; D: -; DNA: TGTGCCAGCAGTTACGTGGGGGAAAGGAATACGCAGTATTTT; CDR3: CASSYVGERNTQYF
V: TRBV7-2; J: TRBJ1-6; size: few; D: TRBD1; DNA: TGTGCCAGCAGCTTAGAGACAGGGGGTCTGGCCCTCCACTTT; CDR3: CASSLETGGLALHF
V: TRBV5-1; J: TRBJ1-2; size: -; D: -; DNA: TGCGCCAGCAGCTTGGTTCCAGCGCTAAACTATGGCTACACCTTC; CDR3: CASSLVPALNYGYTF
V: TRBV7-2; J: TRBJ2-3; size: once; D: -; DNA: TGTGCCAGCAGCTTATGGGCCACTAGCACAGATACGCAGTATTTT; CDR3: CASSLWATSTDTQYF
V: TRBV30; J: TRBJ1-4; size: few; D: -; DNA: TGTGCCTGGAGTGTAGCGGCAGGGTATGAAAAACTGTTTTTT; CDR3: CAWSVAAGYEKLFF
V: TRBV4-1; J: TRBJ2-7; size: few; D: TRBD1; DNA: TGCGCCAGCAGCCAAGAAGGGGGACAGGGAGACTACGAGCAGTACTTC; CDR3: CASSQEGGQGDYEQYF
V: TRBV20-1; J: TRBJ2-4; size: few; D: TRBD1; DNA: TGCAGTGCTAAGCTTGGACAGGAACTAGCCAAAAACATTCAGTACTTC; CDR3: CSAKLGQELAKNIQYF
V: TRBV5-1; J: TRBJ2-5; size: few; D: -; DNA: TGCGCCAGCAGCTTGGAGGGACACGTACCGACCCAGTACTTC; CDR3: CASSLEGHVPTQYF
V: TRBV6-2/TRBV6-3; J: TRBJ2-7; size: few; D: -; DNA: TGTGCCAGCAGTCGTAGTTATTCCGCGGAGCAGTACTTC; CDR3: CASSRSYSAEQYF
V: TRBV19; J: TRBJ2-1; size: -; D: TRBD2; DNA: TGTGCCAGTAGTAGACTAGCGGGAGGCCAGGTGGGCTACAATGAGCAGTTCTTC; CDR3: CASSRLAGGQVGYNEQFF
V: TRBV6-1; J: TRBJ1-5; size: few; D: TRBD1; DNA: TGTGCCAGCAGGAGGGGACAGGGAGTTGGACAGCCCCAGCATTTT; CDR3: CASRRGQGVGQPQHF
V: TRBV24-1; J: TRBJ2-4; size: few; D: -; DNA: TGTGCCAACATCCCACCCGCCCTAGCCAAAAACATTCAGTACTTC; CDR3: CANIPPALAKNIQYF
V: TRBV25-1; J: TRBJ1-1; size: -; D: TRBD1; DNA: TGTGCCAGCAGTGAAGATAGTTTACAGGGGTATATTCTGGGCACTGAAGCTTTCTTT; CDR3: CASSEDSLQGYILGTEAFF
V: TRBV12-3/TRBV12-4; J: TRBJ2-7; size: many; D: TRBD1; DNA: TGTGCCAGCAGCTCCGGGACAGGGGGTTTGAAGGGCGAGCAGTACTTC; CDR3: CASSSGTGGLKGEQYF
V: TRBV29-1; J: TRBJ1-1; size: -; D: -; DNA: TGCAGCATTGAAAGAGGTGGGGTGAAGCCTGAAGCTTTCTTT; CDR3: CSIERGGVKPEAFF
V: TRBV7-9; J: TRBJ2-5; size: few; D: TRBD2; DNA: TGTGCCAGCAGCCTCCGGGACTACGAAGAGACCCAGTACTTC; CDR3: CASSLRDYEETQYF
V: TRBV25-1; J: TRBJ2-1; size: many; D: -; DNA: TGTGCCAGCAGTGAATTTAACCCTGCCTACTACAATGAGCAGTTCTTC; CDR3: CASSEFNPAYYNEQFF
V: TRBV29-1; J: TRBJ2-5; size: few; D: TRBD2; DNA: TGCAGCGTTGCTACTAGCGGACGACAAGAGACCCAGTACTTC; CDR3: CSVATSGRQETQYF
V: TRBV6-5; J: TRBJ1-2; size: few; D: TRBD1; DNA: TGTGCCAGCAGTTATTCAACAGGGGGCTCCTATGGCTACACCTTC; CDR3: CASSYSTGGSYGYTF
V: TRBV20-1; J: TRBJ1-6; size: few; D: -; DNA: TGCAGTGCTAGGGGGCAGTCACCCCTCCACTTT; CDR3: CSARGQSPLHF
V: TRBV12-3/TRBV12-4; J: TRBJ2-5; size: many; D: -; DNA: TGTGCCAGCAGTCCCCCGGGACTTGGTGGGACCCAGTACTTC; CDR3: CASSPPGLGGTQYF
V: TRBV29-1; J: TRBJ1-4; size: many; D: -; DNA: TGCAGCGTTTTAGAGGGCGAAAAACTGTTTTTT; CDR3: CSVLEGEKLFF
V: TRBV10-3; J: TRBJ1-1; size: few; D: TRBD1; DNA: TGTGCCATCAGTGAGGACAGGGGCATCTTCTTT; CDR3: CAISEDRGIFF
V: TRBV15; J: TRBJ2-1; size: -; D: -; DNA: TGTGCCACCAGCAGAGCTGGACAGACTTACAATGAGCAGTTCTTC; CDR3: CATSRAGQTYNEQFF
V: TRBV5-5; J: TRBJ2-1; size: many; D: -; DNA: TGTGCCAGCAGCTTAGGGGACGGGGGAGGTAATGAGCAGTTCTTC; CDR3: CASSLGDGGGNEQFF
V: TRBV10-3; J: TRBJ2-1; size: few; D: TRBD2; DNA: TGTGCCAGCCAACTAGCGGGAGAAGGCAATGAGCAGTTCTTC; CDR3: CASQLAGEGNEQFF
V: TRBV20-1; J: TRBJ2-3; size: -; D: TRBD2; DNA: TGCAGTGCTAGACGACTGCAAGAGCGGGAGTGGACAGATACGCAGTATTTT; CDR3: CSARRLQEREWTDTQYF
V: TRBV7-3; J: TRBJ2-7; size: few; D: TRBD1; DNA: TGTGCCAGCAGCGAGGACAGGGCATCCTACGAGCAGTACTTC; CDR3: CASSEDRASYEQYF
V: TRBV18; J: TRBJ2-7; size: many; D: TRBD1; DNA: TGTGCCAGCTCACCCGGACAGGCCCTTAGGAACGAGCAGTACTTC; CDR3: CASSPGQALRNEQYF
V: TRBV21-1; J: TRBJ2-1; size: -; D: -; DNA: TGTGCCAGCAAGGGTACAGGGGAACGAAATGAGCAGTTCTTC; CDR3: CASKGTGERNEQFF
V: TRBV20-1; J: TRBJ2-7; size: once; D: TRBD1; DNA: TGCAGTGCTAGGGACAGGTGGGACGAGCAGTACTTC; CDR3: CSARDRWDEQYF
V: TRBV20-1; J: TRBJ2-1; size: many; D: -; DNA: TGCAGTGCAGCCCCCCGGGGTAGCGTTAATGAGCAGTTCTTC; CDR3: CSAAPRGSVNEQFF
V: TRBV6-5; J: TRBJ1-5; size: few; D: -; DNA: TGTGCCAGCAGTTACTCCGGGGAGGACCAGCCCCAGCATTTT; CDR3: CASSYSGEDQPQHF
V: TRBV4-2; J: TRBJ1-2; size: -; D: TRBD1; DNA: TGTGCCAGCAGCCAAGATATATCGGGACAGGGCCTCTATGGCTACACCTTC; CDR3: CASSQDISGQGLYGYTF